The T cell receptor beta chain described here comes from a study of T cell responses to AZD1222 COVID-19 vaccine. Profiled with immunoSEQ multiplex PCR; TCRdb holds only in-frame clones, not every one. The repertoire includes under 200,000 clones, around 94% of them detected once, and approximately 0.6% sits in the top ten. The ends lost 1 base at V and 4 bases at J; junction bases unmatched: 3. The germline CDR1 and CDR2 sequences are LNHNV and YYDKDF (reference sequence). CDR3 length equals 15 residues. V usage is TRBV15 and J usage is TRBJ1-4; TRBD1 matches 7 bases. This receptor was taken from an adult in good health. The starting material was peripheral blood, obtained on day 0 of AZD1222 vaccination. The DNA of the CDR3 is TGTGCCACCAGCAGAGGACAGGGTAATAATGAAAAACTGTTTTTT. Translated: CATSRGQGNNEKLFF.